This T cell receptor (beta chain) is from a study of shared clonotypes between healthy human individuals. The study drew all its donors from Caucasian adults living in Nashville, Tennessee. TCRdb keeps only in-frame clones here, not all; method: immunoSEQ multiplex PCR. In the table there are more than 1,200,000 clones, approximately 98.5% of which are singletons. V was clipped by 1 base and J by 2 bases, with 12 bases between them. The CDR3 totals 15 residues. Germline V lookup: CDR1 SGHAT, CDR2 FQDESV (reference sequence). Sequencing input: naive CD4+ T cells sorted from blood. The subset is: CD45RA+ positively selected. This sequence originates from a man aged 25 to 45 in good health. This rearrangement joins TRBV11-1 to TRBJ2-7; TRBD2 might be the D (5 bases). The CDR3 DNA reads as TGTGCCAGCAGCTTAGGGACTTTTCTGGCCTACGAGCAGTACTTC. Translated, it gives CASSLGTFLAYEQYF.